This TCR beta chain was documented in a study of T-cell reconstitution after alpha-beta-depleted transplantation in children (dated by TCRdb to about 2016). About the investigation overall: Using TCR repertoire profiling, the study quantitatively followed how T-cell immune reconstitution unfolded in children after TCRalphabeta/CD19-depleted allogeneic hematopoietic cell transplantation.

Findings and caveats that apply to the study as a whole: Hyperexpanded clone frequencies declined over subsequent months; after one year, T-cell counts and TCRbeta diversity were mostly attributed to newly produced T cells. In some patients, the high TCRbeta diversity seen at day 60 was put down to recipient T cells and intrathymic progenitors that had survived conditioning. The apparently early alphabetaT-cell count recovery about two months after transplant was reportedly dependent on only several hundred rapidly expanded clones derived from non-depleted graft cells.

This sample's time point label indicates: day 60 (about 2 months) after transplantation. Taken with the paper, the label for treatment or condition translates to: allogeneic hematopoietic cell transplantation with graft depleted of TCRalphabeta T cells and CD19 B cells. Transplant recipients were children who received TCRalphabeta/CD19-depleted allogeneic hematopoietic cell grafts. This clonotype was observed many times. Its target antigen remains unknown. No clone much larger than this one lies a single base away; base qualities are absent. Library preparation employed PCR. Reads for this sample came from an Illumina HiSeq 2500. To normalize quantification of the TCRbeta repertoire, the TCR libraries were built with molecular barcoding that relied on unique molecular identifiers. TCRdb reran the public reads through fastp at Q25 and MiXCR, keeping productive beta chains. Rows are combined by CDR3 protein, so each entry shows the most common genes and DNA. A total of approximately 30,000 distinct CDR3 sequences appear in this sample, less than 8.5% of them only once. The ten largest clones take up around 27% of the sample.

The sequence was obtained from a child less than two years old who had a stem cell transplant for acute myeloid leukemia, so the T cells may come from the graft donor. The source was peripheral blood, collected 60 days after TCRalphabeta/CD19-depleted stem cell transplant.

Here the CDR3 is given as CASSSLTGLGRYTIYF. The DNA sequence is as follows: TGTGCCAGCAGCTCATTGACTGGGCTCGGTCGGTACACCATATATTTT. The receptor chain draws on TRBV11-2 and TRBJ1-3; the D gene identity is not certain. V gives up 4 bases and J gives up 8 bases, and the segment between their germline ends measures 21 bases. From its cysteine to its phenylalanine, the CDR3 spans 16 amino acids. The retained sequence is limited to the CDR3, 48 bases, with the frame set at the first base. The germline V gene encodes CDR1 SGHAT and CDR2 FQNNGV.